This TCR beta chain emerged from a study of blood T cell repertoires in COVID-19. Study details: Donors in the United States, Italy and Spain gave samples during acute or convalescent COVID-19. In each case, the material was cDNA or gDNA derived from T cells, B-cell-depleted T cells, or PBMCs.

Clones were sequenced by immunoSEQ multiplex PCR, and TCRdb holds only the in-frame ones, with some missing. The table shows approximately 75,000 clones, with roughly 83% occurring only once. Trimming removed 1 base from V and 8 bases from J, with 11 bases in between. Germline V CDR1 and CDR2: LNHNV, YYDKDF (reference sequence). This CDR3 spans 13 amino acids. This receptor was taken from a woman of 80 years or more with acute or convalescent COVID-19. The sequencing sample was made of peripheral blood. This rearrangement joins TRBV15 to TRBJ1-2; D is unresolved. CDR3 protein: CATSRGVSEGYTF. The CDR3 coding sequence is TGTGCCACCAGCAGAGGGGTTTCGGAGGGCTACACCTTC.